The 5 T cell receptor beta chains below all came from one sample that was sequenced in a study of shared clonotypes between healthy human individuals. This table comes from immunoSEQ multiplex PCR, and its TCRdb copy is limited to in-frame clones, with some not included. The sample comprises millions of clones, roughly 92% of which are singletons, and roughly 0.13% rests with the top ten. Sequences were obtained from naive CD4+ T cells sorted from blood. Noted subset: CD45RA+ positively selected. Source of these receptors: a young man in good health.

This chain uses TRBV6-5 with TRBJ1-2, with D uncertain. This CDR3 has 13 amino acids. Germline loops: CDR1 MNHEY, CDR2 SVGAGI. V was trimmed by 5 bases and J by 1 base, leaving 8 bases between them. The CDR3 reads CASSNGRNYGYTF. In DNA form, the CDR3 reads TGTGCCAGCAGTAACGGTCGTAACTATGGCTACACCTTC.

The chain joins TRBV4-2 to TRBJ2-7, with TRBD2 matching 7 bases. The CDR3 spans 13 residues. Germline V gene lookup returns CDR1 LGHNA and CDR2 YNFKEQ. The junction had 10 bases not matched to a gene; V was cut back by 8 bases and J by 6 bases. The CDR3 sequence is CASGGTGGGEQYF. As DNA, the CDR3 is TGTGCCAGCGGAGGGACGGGAGGAGGCGAGCAGTACTTC.

The V and J genes are TRBV5-1 and TRBJ1-3; no definite D call. Germline V gene data show CDR1 as SGHRS and CDR2 as YFSETQ. With 4 bases removed from V and 0 bases from J, the gap between germline ends came to 8 bases. This CDR3 is 14 amino acids long. CDR3 in amino acids: CASSDANSGNTIYF. The DNA for the CDR3 is TGCGCCAGCAGCGACGCCAACTCTGGAAACACCATATATTTT.

The chain uses TRBV11-2 and TRBJ1-1; D not certain. The germline gives CDR1 SGHAT, CDR2 FQNNGV. This CDR3 region has 14 residues. Trimming shortened V by 5 bases and J by 1 base, and 11 bases separated the two germline ends. The CDR3 DNA is TGTGCCAGCAGCCCATCCGAGGCGAACACTGAAGCTTTCTTT. This sequence encodes CASSPSEANTEAFF.

J is TRBJ1-2 and V is TRBV19, with D possibly matching TRBD1 (5 bases). The germline V and J ends were trimmed by 3 bases and 5 bases, with 10 bases remaining between them. CDR3 length equals 13 residues. CDR1 is LNHDA and CDR2 is SQIVND in the germline V gene (reference sequence). CDR3 sequence: CASSISWGYGYTF. The CDR3 coding sequence is TGTGCCAGTAGTATTTCTTGGGGGTATGGCTACACCTTC. The whole variable domain, filled in from reference TRBV19 and TRBJ1-2, reads DGGITQSPKYLFRKEGQNVTLSCEQNLNHDAMYWYRQDPGQGLRLIYYSQIVNDFQKGDIAEGYSVSREKKESFPLTVTSAQKNPTAFYLCASSISWGYGYTFGSGTRLTVV.